A single sample is the source of the 22 T cell receptor beta chains below, sequenced in a study of CD8 T cells in Susac syndrome. Reverse transcription of roughly 0.45 to 1 ug RNA was performed with random hexamers. TCRdb fed the immunoSEQ multiplex PCR reads into MiXCR, producing one record per CDR3 protein. Among under 70,000 distinct CDR3 sequences listed, 85% to 95% were seen once. The sequencing input was CD8+ T cells from PBMCs. These receptors were taken from a human donor with Susac syndrome.

The genes are TRBV4-2 and TRBJ1-6; D remains unclear. Trimming pared 3 bases from V and 6 bases from J, leaving 6 bases between. The CDR3 covers 13 residues. CDR1 is LGHNA and CDR2 is YNFKEQ in the germline V gene. CDR3 sequence: CASSQESNSPLHF. CDR3 bases: TGTGCCAGCAGCCAGGAGAGTAATTCACCCCTCCACTTT.

The chain couples TRBV12-3 or TRBV12-4 to TRBJ1-5; D unresolved. The CDR3 is 14 residues long. The germline V and J ends were trimmed by 2 bases and 7 bases, with 12 bases remaining between them. Written as DNA, the CDR3 is TGTGCCAGCAGTTTAACTAGGGTGGGGCAGCCCCAGCATTTT. It encodes CASSLTRVGQPQHF.

The chain carries TRBV28 and TRBJ2-7, with TRBD1 matching 8 bases. The V gene end was trimmed by 6 bases and the J gene end by 1 base; junction bases not matched to a gene: 14. This CDR3 is built from 17 residues. Germline CDR1 is MDHEN and CDR2 is SYDVKM. The CDR3 DNA reads as TGTGCCAGCAGGCCCACAGGGGGGCTGAAGGTTTCCTACGAGCAGTACTTC. The encoded protein is CASRPTGGLKVSYEQYF.

The J gene is TRBJ2-7, the V gene TRBV9, with 11 nucleotides matching TRBD1. Germline lookup yields CDR1 SGDLS and CDR2 YYNGEE. CDR3 length: 15 amino acids. Trimming removed 3 bases from V and 3 bases from J; junction bases left unmatched: 5. The CDR3 protein is CASSGGTGGGYEQYF. The CDR3 nucleotides are TGTGCCAGCAGCGGAGGGACAGGGGGGGGCTACGAGCAGTACTTC.

CDR3 loop: CASSYTSTGDEQFF. CDR3 bases: TGCGCCAGCAGCTACACCTCGACAGGGGATGAGCAGTTCTTC. This chain links TRBV4-3 with TRBJ2-1; 8 bases align to TRBD1. Trimming at V came to 5 bases and at J to 8 bases, leaving 8 bases not matched to a gene. Per germline, CDR1 LGHNA and CDR2 YSLEER. CDR3 length: 14 residues.

The V gene is TRBV29-1, the J gene TRBJ1-2; a possible D gene is TRBD1 (6 bases). The CDR3 is 13 amino acids. Germline values: CDR1 SQVTM, CDR2 ANQGSEA. Trimming shortened V by 3 bases and J by 9 bases, and 17 bases separated the two germline ends. CDR3 nucleotide sequence: TGCAGCGTTGATATGGAGGGGGACCATCGCTACACCTTC. Protein product: CSVDMEGDHRYTF.

This clonotype was seen a single time. The rearrangement links TRBV14 to TRBJ2-1; no reliable D call. V was shortened by 2 bases and J by 0 bases, with 8 bases between the two germline ends. Germline V gives CDR1 SGHDN, CDR2 FVKESK. The CDR3 totals 15 residues. CDR3 amino acids: CASSQFQSSYNEQFF. Written as DNA, the CDR3 is TGTGCCAGCAGCCAATTTCAAAGCTCCTACAATGAGCAGTTCTTC.

V and J are TRBV4-1 and TRBJ1-2, with D uncertain. The length of the CDR3 is 14 residues. Germline loops: CDR1 MGHRA, CDR2 YSYEKL. The ends were cut back, 0 bases at V and 3 bases at J, with 8 bases in the middle. The CDR3 nucleotides read TGCGCCAGCAGCCAAGAAGGGTTGGACTATGGCTACACCTTC. It translates to CASSQEGLDYGYTF.

This clonotype was recorded only once. This chain uses TRBV12-5 with TRBJ1-1; 9 bases align to TRBD1. This CDR3 spans 13 amino acids. The V segment lost 4 bases and the J segment 5 bases; nucleotides outside the gene matches: 2. The germline V gene has CDR1 LGHNT and CDR2 FRNRAP. CDR3 DNA: TGTGCTAGTGGTTCAGGACAGGGGACTGAAGCTTTCTTT. Residues: CASGSGQGTEAFF.

This sequence joins TRBV6-6 and TRBJ1-1, with D perhaps matching TRBD1 (6 bases). CDR3 length: 15 amino acids. The germline CDR1 and CDR2 sequences are MNHNY and SVGAGI (reference sequence). Deletions cut 2 bases from V and 3 bases from J, with 13 bases between. CDR3 nucleotides: TGTGCCAGCAGTTACAGGGGGTCACCTCACACTGAAGCTTTCTTT. Translated, it gives CASSYRGSPHTEAFF.

The V gene is TRBV20-1, the J gene TRBJ2-2; D unclear. With 0 bases removed from V and 7 bases from J, the gap between germline ends came to 12 bases. Germline V gene sequence: CDR1 DFQATT, CDR2 SNEGSKA (reference sequence). The CDR3 loop spans 14 amino acids. DNA for the CDR3: TGCAGTGCTAGAGATGGTGAAGGTGGCGGGGAGCTGTTTTTT. It encodes CSARDGEGGGELFF.

This chain's CDR3 is CASSPGQADQPQHF. In DNA, the CDR3 is TGTGCCAGCTCACCGGGACAGGCGGATCAGCCCCAGCATTTT. V usage is TRBV18 and J usage is TRBJ1-5; TRBD1 agrees at 8 bases. V trimming: 3 bases; J trimming: 5 bases; junction bases outside the gene matches: 3. This CDR3 has 14 amino acids. Looked up from germline, CDR1 is KGHSH and CDR2 is LQKENI. Complete variable domain (other parts from reference TRBV18 and TRBJ1-5): NAGVMQNPRHLVRRRGQEARLRCSPMKGHSHVYWYRQLPEEGLKFMVYLQKENIIDESGMPKERFSAEFPKEGPSILRIQQVVRGDSAAYFCASSPGQADQPQHFGDGTRLSIL.

The V and J genes are TRBV4-1 and TRBJ2-1, with no clear D. The CDR3 consists of 13 residues. The V gene lost 1 base and the J gene lost 4 bases, with 5 bases spanning the gap. The V gene's germline CDR1 is MGHRA and CDR2 YSYEKL. DNA of the CDR3: TGCGCCAGCAGCCAAGTCCCTTACAATGAGCAGTTCTTC. Its protein product is CASSQVPYNEQFF.

This clonotype is a singleton in its sample. The rearrangement joins TRBV29-1 to TRBJ2-7; D may be TRBD1 (6 bases). The CDR3 sequence is 12 residues long. Trimming stripped 4 bases from V and 3 bases from J, with 10 bases between. Germline lookup yields CDR1 SQVTM and CDR2 ANQGSEA. The CDR3 coding sequence is TGCAGCGTTGTGTCCAGGGGCTACGAGCAGTACTTC. Residues: CSVVSRGYEQYF.

V usage is TRBV29-1 and J usage is TRBJ2-7; D tentatively reads TRBD1 or TRBD2 (6 bases each). The V end was cut by 0 bases, the J end by 5 bases, with 14 bases between. The CDR3 extends over 14 amino acids. CDR1 is SQVTM and CDR2 is ANQGSEA in the germline V gene. The CDR3 here is CSVEDRRGENEQYF. The CDR3 DNA reads as TGCAGCGTTGAAGATAGGAGGGGGGAAAACGAGCAGTACTTC.

Only a few counts were recorded for this clonotype. The chain joins TRBV12-5 to TRBJ2-5; D gene uncertain. The CDR3 runs 16 residues. CDR1 is LGHNT and CDR2 is FRNRAP in the germline V gene. V lost 2 bases to trimming and J lost 1 base, with 14 bases between them. CDR3 sequence (DNA): TGTGCTAGTGGTTTGAACGAAGCAGGCCCCCAAGAGACCCAGTACTTC. Protein sequence: CASGLNEAGPQETQYF. The full variable domain, rest sourced from reference TRBV12-5 and TRBJ2-5, is DARVTQTPRHKVTEMGQEVTMRCQPILGHNTVFWYRQTMMQGLELLAYFRNRAPLDDSGMPKDRFSAEMPDATLATLKIQPSEPRDSAVYFCASGLNEAGPQETQYFGPGTRLLVL.

V gene TRBV9 combines with J gene TRBJ2-5; D is unresolved. The CDR3 spans 15 residues. The germline gives CDR1 SGDLS, CDR2 YYNGEE. The germline V and J ends were trimmed by 7 bases and 2 bases, with 18 bases remaining between them. This chain's CDR3 is CASRPSGSSQETQYF. The CDR3 DNA reads TGTGCCAGCCGGCCTTCCGGCAGCTCTCAAGAGACCCAGTACTTC.

The chain employs TRBV6-2 or TRBV6-3 and TRBJ1-2; D unclear. Between the trimmed V and J ends, which lost 10 bases and 5 bases, there was a span of 11 bases. The CDR3 runs to 11 residues. The germline gives CDR1 MNHEY, CDR2 SVGEGT. CDR3 bases: TGTGCCACATCATCTTCGTATGGCTACACCTTC. It is translated as CATSSSYGYTF.

This clonotype was observed a handful of times. The DNA of the CDR3 is TGCAGCGTGTCGACGGGAGCTAAGGGCTACACCTTC. Its protein is CSVSTGAKGYTF. This sequence joins TRBV29-1 and TRBJ1-2; D ambiguous. V lost 6 bases to trimming and J lost 8 bases, with 16 bases between them. CDR1 SQVTM and CDR2 ANQGSEA come from the germline V gene. This CDR3 is 12 amino acids long.

The table lists this clonotype with a few counts. V usage is TRBV6-1 and J usage is TRBJ1-2, with 7 positions matching TRBD1. V was pared by 6 bases and J by 5 bases, with 6 bases of the junction left unmatched. CDR1 is MNHNS and CDR2 is SASEGT in the germline V gene. The CDR3 has 13 residues. The CDR3: CASSLGTEYGYTF. The CDR3 DNA reads as TGTGCCAGCAGCCTTGGGACAGAGTATGGCTACACCTTC.

The chain recombines TRBV20-1 with TRBJ2-3, with D unclear. The CDR3 contains 10 residues. Trimming shortened V by 1 base and J by 11 bases, and 7 bases separated the two germline ends. Germline loops: CDR1 DFQATT, CDR2 SNEGSKA (reference sequence). CDR3 coding DNA: TGCAGTGCTAGAGGAACCGAGCAGTATTTT. It yields the protein CSARGTEQYF.

The rearrangement joins TRBV20-1 to TRBJ2-7; D unclear. This CDR3 has 12 amino acids. Germline V gene lookup returns CDR1 DFQATT and CDR2 SNEGSKA (reference sequence). The V end lost 0 bases, the J end lost 1 base, and 4 bases lay between the germline ends. Written as DNA, the CDR3 is TGCAGTGCTAGAGAGGGATCCTACGAGCAGTACTTC. Translating gives CSAREGSYEQYF.